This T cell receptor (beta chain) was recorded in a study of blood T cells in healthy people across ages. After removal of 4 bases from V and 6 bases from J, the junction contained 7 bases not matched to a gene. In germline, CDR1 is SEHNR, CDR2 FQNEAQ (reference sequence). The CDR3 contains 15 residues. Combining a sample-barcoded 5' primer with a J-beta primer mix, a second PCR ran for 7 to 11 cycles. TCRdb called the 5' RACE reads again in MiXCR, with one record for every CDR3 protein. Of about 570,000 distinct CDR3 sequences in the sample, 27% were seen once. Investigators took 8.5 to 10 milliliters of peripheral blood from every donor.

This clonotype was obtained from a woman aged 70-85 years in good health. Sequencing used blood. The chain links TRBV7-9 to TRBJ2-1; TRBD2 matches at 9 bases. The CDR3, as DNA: TGTGCCAGCAGCTCCCGGACTAGCGCCCCCAATGAGCAGTTCTTC. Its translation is CASSSRTSAPNEQFF.